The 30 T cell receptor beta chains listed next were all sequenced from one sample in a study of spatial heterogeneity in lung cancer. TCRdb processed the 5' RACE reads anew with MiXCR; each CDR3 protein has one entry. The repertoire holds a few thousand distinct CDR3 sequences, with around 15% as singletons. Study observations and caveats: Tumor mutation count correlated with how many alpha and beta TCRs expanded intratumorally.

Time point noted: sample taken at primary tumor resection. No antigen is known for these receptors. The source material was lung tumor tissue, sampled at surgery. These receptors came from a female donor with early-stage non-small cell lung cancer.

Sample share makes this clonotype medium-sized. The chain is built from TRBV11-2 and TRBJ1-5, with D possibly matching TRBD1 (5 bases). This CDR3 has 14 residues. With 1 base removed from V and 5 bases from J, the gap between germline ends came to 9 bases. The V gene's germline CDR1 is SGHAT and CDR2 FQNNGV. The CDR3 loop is CASSLGTLDQPQHF. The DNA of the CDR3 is TGTGCCAGCAGCTTAGGGACACTTGATCAGCCCCAGCATTTT.

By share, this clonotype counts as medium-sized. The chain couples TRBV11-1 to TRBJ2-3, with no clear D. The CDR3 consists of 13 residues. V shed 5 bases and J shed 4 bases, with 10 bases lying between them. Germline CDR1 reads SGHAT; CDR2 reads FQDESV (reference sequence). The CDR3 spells CASSPLSSDTQYF. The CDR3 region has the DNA TGTGCCAGCAGCCCCCTCTCGTCAGATACGCAGTATTTT.

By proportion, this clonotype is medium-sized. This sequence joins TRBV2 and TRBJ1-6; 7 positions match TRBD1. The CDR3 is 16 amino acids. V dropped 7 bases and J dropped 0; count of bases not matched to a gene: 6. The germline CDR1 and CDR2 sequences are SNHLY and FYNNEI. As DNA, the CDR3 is TGTGCCAGCACCCTGACAGGGACCTCCTATAATTCACCCCTCCACTTT. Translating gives CASTLTGTSYNSPLHF.

The CDR3 DNA sequence: TGTGCCAGCAGCCAAGATGCCAGCCTCGGGGGTACGCAGTATTTT. Its protein is CASSQDASLGGTQYF. The chain couples TRBV3-1 to TRBJ2-3; tentative D call: TRBD2 (6 bases). Germline assignment: CDR1 LGHDT and CDR2 YNNKEL (reference sequence). V lost 0 bases, J lost 8 bases, and 15 bases lay in between. The CDR3 consists of 15 residues.

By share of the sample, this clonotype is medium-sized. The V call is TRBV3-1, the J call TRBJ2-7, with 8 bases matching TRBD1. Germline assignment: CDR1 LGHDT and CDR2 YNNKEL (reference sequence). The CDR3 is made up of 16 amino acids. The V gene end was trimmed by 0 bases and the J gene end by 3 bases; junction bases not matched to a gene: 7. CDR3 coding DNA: TGTGCCAGCAGCCAAGATTGGACAGGGCGGGTCTACGAGCAGTACTTC. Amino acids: CASSQDWTGRVYEQYF.

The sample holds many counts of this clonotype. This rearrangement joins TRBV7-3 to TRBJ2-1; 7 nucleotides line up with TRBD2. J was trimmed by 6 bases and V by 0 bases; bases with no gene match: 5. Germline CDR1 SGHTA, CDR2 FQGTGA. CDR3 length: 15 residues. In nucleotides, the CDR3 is TGTGCCAGCAGCTTAACGTACGGGAGGCTCAATGAGCAGTTCTTC. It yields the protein CASSLTYGRLNEQFF.

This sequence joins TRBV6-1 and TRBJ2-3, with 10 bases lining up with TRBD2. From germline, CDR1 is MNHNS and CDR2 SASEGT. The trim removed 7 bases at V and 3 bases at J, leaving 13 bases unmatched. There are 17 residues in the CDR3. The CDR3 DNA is TGTGCCAGCAAAGCCTTGTCTAGCGGGAGAACGACAGATACGCAGTATTTT. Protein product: CASKALSSGRTTDTQYF.

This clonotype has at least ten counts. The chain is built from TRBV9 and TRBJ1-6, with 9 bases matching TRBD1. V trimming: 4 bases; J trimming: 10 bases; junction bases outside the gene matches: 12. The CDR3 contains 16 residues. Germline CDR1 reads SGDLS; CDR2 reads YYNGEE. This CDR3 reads CASSPQGQGVGSPLHF. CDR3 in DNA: TGTGCCAGCAGCCCCCAGGGACAGGGAGTAGGCTCACCCCTCCACTTT. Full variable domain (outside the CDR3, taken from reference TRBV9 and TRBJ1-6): DSGVTQTPKHLITATGQRVTLRCSPRSGDLSVYWYQQSLDQGLQFLIQYYNGEERAKGNILERFSAQQFPDLHSELNLSSLELGDSALYFCASSPQGQGVGSPLHFGNGTRLTVT.

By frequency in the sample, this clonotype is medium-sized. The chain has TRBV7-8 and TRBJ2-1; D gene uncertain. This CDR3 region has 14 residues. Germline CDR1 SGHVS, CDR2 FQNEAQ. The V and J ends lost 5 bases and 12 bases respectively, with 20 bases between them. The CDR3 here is CASSPTGLGEVQFF. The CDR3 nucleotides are TGTGCCAGCAGCCCTACGGGCCTGGGTGAGGTGCAGTTCTTC.

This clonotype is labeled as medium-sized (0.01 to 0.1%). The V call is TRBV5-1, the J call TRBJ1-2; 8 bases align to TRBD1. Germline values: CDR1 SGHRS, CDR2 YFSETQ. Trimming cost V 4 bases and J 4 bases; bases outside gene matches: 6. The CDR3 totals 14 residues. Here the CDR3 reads CASSRTGQVYGYTF. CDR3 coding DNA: TGCGCCAGCAGCCGGACGGGACAGGTCTATGGCTACACCTTC.

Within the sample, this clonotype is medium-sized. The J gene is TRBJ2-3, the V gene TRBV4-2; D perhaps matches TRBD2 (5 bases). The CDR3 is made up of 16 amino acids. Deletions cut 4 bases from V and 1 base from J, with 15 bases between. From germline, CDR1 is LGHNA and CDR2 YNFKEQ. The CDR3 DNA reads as TGTGCCAGCAGCCCCCTAGCTGTGTTCGGCACAGATACGCAGTATTTT. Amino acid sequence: CASSPLAVFGTDTQYF.

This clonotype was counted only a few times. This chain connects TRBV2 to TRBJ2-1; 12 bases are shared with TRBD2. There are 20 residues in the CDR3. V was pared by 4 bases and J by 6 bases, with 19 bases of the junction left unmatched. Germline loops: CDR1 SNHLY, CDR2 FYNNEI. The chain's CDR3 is CASSGRLGGTSGPLVNEQFF. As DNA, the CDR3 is TGTGCCAGCAGTGGGAGATTGGGAGGGACTAGCGGGCCTTTGGTCAATGAGCAGTTCTTC. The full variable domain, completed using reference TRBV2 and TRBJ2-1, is EPEVTQTPSHQVTQMGQEVILRCVPISNHLYFYWYRQILGQKVEFLVSFYNNEISEKSEIFDDQFSVERPDGSNFTLKIRSTKLEDSAMYFCASSGRLGGTSGPLVNEQFFGPGTRLTVL.

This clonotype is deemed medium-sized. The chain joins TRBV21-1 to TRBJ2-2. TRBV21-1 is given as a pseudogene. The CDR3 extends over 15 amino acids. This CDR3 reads CASSKVPGGTGELFF. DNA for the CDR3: TGTGCCAGCAGCAAAGTGCCGGGTGGAACCGGGGAGCTGTTTTTT.

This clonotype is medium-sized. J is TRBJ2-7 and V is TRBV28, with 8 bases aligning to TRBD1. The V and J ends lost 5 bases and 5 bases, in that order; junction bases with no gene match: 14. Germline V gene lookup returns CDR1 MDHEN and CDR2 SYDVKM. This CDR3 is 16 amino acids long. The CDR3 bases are TGTGCCAGCAGTCCCCCCGCACAGGGGGGAAGCGACGAGCAGTACTTC. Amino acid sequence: CASSPPAQGGSDEQYF.

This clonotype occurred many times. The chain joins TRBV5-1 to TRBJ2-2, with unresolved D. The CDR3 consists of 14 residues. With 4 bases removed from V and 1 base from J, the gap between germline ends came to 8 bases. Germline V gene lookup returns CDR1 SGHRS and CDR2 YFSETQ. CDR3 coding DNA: TGCGCCAGCAGCCCAAAGGGGAACACCGGGGAGCTGTTTTTT. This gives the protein CASSPKGNTGELFF.

CDR3 nucleotides: TGTGCCAGCAGCCCGCCCGGCCAGGTCTCCTACGAGCAGTACTTC. This codes for CASSPPGQVSYEQYF. This chain links TRBV7-9 with TRBJ2-7; D gene ambiguous. This CDR3 has 15 residues. Germline V gene lookup returns CDR1 SEHNR and CDR2 FQNEAQ (reference sequence). V lost 5 bases to trimming and J lost 0 bases, with 14 bases between them.

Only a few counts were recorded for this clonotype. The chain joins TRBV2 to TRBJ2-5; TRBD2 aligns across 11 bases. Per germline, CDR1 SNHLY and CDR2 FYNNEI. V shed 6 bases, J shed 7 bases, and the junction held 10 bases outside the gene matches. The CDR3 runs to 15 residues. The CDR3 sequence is CASRDMGTSGATQYF. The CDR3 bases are TGTGCCAGCAGAGATATGGGGACTAGCGGAGCGACCCAGTACTTC.

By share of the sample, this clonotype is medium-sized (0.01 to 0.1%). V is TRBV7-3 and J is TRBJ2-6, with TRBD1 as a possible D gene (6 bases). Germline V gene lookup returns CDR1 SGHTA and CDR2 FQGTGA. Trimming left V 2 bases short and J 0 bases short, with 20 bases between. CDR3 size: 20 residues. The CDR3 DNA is TGTGCCAGCAGCTTACGAGGGCCGACGACAGGACGCTCTGGGGCCAACGTCCTGACTTTC. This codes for CASSLRGPTTGRSGANVLTF.

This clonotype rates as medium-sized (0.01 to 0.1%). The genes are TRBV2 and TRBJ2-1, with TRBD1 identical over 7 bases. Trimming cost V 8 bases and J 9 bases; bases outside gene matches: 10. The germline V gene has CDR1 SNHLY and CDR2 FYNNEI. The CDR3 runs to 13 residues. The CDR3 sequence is CASGQDRDGEQFF. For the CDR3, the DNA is TGTGCCAGCGGCCAAGACAGGGACGGTGAGCAGTTCTTC.

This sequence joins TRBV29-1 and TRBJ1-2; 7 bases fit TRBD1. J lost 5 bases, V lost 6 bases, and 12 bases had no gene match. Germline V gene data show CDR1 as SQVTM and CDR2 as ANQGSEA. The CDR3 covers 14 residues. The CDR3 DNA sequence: TGCAGCGTGAGGCCGACAGGGCTTTCTTATGGCTACACCTTC. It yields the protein CSVRPTGLSYGYTF. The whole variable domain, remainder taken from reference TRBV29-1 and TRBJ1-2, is SAVISQKPSRDICQRGTSLTIQCQVDSQVTMMFWYRQQPGQSLTLIATANQGSEATYESGFVIDKFPISRPNLTFSTLTVSNMSPEDSSIYLCSVRPTGLSYGYTFGSGTRLTVV.

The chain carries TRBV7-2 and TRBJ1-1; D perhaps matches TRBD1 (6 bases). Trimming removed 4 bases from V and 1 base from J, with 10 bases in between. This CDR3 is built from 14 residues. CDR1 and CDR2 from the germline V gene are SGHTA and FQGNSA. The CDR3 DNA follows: TGTGCCAGCAGCTCAGGGGTGGCGAACACTGAAGCTTTCTTT. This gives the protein CASSSGVANTEAFF.

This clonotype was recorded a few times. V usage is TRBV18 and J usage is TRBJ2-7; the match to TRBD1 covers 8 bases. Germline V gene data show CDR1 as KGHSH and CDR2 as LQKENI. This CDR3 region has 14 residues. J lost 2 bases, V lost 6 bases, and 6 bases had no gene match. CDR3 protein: CASSRGQVTYEQYF. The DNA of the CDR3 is TGTGCCAGCTCCCGGGGACAGGTTACCTACGAGCAGTACTTC. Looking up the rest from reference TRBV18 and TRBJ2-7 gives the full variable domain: NAGVMQNPRHLVRRRGQEARLRCSPMKGHSHVYWYRQLPEEGLKFMVYLQKENIIDESGMPKERFSAEFPKEGPSILRIQQVVRGDSAAYFCASSRGQVTYEQYFGPGTRLTVT.

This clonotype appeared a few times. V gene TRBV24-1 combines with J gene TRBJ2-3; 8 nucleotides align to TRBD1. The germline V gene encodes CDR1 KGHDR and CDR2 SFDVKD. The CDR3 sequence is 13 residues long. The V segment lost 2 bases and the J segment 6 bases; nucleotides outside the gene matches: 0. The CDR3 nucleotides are TGTGCCACCAGTGATTGGACAGGGGATACGCAGTATTTT. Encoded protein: CATSDWTGDTQYF.

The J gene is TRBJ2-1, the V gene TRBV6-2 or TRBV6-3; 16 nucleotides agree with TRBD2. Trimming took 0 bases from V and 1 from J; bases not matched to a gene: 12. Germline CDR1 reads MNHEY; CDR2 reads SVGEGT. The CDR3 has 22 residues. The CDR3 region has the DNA TGTGCCAGCAGTTACTCAGGGAGAGGGACTAGCGGGAGGGCCGAGTCCTACAATGAGCAGTTCTTC. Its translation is CASSYSGRGTSGRAESYNEQFF.

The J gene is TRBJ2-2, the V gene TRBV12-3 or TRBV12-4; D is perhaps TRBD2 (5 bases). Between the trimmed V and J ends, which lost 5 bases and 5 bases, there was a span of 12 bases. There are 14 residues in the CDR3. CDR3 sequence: CASSTQRETGELFF. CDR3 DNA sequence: TGTGCCAGCAGTACCCAGAGGGAAACCGGGGAGCTGTTTTTT.

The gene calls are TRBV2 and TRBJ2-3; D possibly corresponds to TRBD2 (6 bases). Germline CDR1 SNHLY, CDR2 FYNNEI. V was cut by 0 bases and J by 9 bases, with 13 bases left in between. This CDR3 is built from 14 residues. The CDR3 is CASSEARRGWTQYF. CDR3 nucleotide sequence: TGTGCCAGCAGTGAAGCGCGGAGGGGATGGACGCAGTATTTT.

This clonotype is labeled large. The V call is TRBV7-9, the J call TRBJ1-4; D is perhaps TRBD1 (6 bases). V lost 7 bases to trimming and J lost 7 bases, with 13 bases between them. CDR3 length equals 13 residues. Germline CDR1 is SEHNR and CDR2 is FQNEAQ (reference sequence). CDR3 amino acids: CASKGGAAEKLFF. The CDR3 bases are TGTGCCAGCAAAGGGGGGGCGGCTGAAAAACTGTTTTTT.

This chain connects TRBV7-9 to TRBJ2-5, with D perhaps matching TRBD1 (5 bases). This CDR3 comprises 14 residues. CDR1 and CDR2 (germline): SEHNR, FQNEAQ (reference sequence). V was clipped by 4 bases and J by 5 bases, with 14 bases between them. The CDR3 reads CASSSPGASETQYF. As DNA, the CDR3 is TGTGCCAGCAGCTCCCCTGGGGCGTCGGAGACCCAGTACTTC.

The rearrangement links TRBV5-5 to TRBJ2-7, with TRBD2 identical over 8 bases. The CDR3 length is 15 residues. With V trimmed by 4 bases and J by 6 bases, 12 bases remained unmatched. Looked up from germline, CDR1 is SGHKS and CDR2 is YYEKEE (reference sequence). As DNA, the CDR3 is TGTGCCAGCAGCCCCGATGTCAGCGGGAGAACCGAGCAGTACTTC. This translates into CASSPDVSGRTEQYF.

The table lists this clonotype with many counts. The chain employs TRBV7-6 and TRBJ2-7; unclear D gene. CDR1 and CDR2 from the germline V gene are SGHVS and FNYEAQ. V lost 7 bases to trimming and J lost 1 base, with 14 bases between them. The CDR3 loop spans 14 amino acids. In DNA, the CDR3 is TGTGCCAGCAACTTGCAGCCTTTGTCCTACGAGCAGTACTTC. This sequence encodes CASNLQPLSYEQYF.